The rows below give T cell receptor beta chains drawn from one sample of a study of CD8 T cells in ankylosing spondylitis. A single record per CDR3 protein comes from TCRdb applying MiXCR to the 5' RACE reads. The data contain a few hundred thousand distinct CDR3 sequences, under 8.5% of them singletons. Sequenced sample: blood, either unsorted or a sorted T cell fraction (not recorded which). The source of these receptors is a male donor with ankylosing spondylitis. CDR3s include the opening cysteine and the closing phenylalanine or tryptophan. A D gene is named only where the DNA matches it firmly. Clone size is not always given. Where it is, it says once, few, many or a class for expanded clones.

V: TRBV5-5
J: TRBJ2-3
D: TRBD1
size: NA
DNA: TGTGCCAGCAGTAACCCCCGGGACAGACCCCTTGCCGATACGCAGTATTTT
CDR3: CASSNPRDRPLADTQYF

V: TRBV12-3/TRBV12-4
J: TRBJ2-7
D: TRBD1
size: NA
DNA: TGTGCCAGCAGTGCTCCGGGGGACAGGGGTTACGAGCAGTACTTC
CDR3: CASSAPGDRGYEQYF

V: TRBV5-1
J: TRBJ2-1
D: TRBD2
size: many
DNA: TGCGCCAGCAGCTCCCTAGCGGGAGTGAACAATGAGCAGTTCTTC
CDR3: CASSSLAGVNNEQFF

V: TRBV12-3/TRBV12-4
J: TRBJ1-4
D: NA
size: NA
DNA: TGTGCCAGCAGCCCCATCTATGCAACTAATGAAAAACTGTTTTTT
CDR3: CASSPIYATNEKLFF

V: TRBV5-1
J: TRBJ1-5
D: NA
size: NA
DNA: TGCGCCAGCAGCGATAGTGGACAGCCCCAGCATTTT
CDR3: CASSDSGQPQHF

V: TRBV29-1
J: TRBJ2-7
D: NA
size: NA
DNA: TGCAGCGTTGAGGGAGGACAGGACATATATGAGCAGTACTTC
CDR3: CSVEGGQDIYEQYF

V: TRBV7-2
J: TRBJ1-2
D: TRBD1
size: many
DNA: TGTGCCAGCAGCTCGGACAGGGGCAACTATGGCTACACCTTC
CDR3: CASSSDRGNYGYTF

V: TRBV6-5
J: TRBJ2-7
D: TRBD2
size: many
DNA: TGTGCCAGCAGTTTAACTAGCGGGAGAATGGAGGAGCAGTACTTC
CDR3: CASSLTSGRMEEQYF

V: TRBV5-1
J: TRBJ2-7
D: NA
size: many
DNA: TGCGCCAGCAGCTTGGCTCTGGGGAGCTCCTACGAGCAGTACTTC
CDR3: CASSLALGSSYEQYF

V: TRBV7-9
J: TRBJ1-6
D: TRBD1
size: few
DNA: TGTGCCAGCAGCTTAGACCCTGACAGGGGATTTAGGTCACCCCTCCACTTT
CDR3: CASSLDPDRGFRSPLHF

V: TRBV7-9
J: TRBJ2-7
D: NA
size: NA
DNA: TGTGCCAGCAGCTTCTTCGGATCAGGCGGGATCGAGCAGTACTTC
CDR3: CASSFFGSGGIEQYF